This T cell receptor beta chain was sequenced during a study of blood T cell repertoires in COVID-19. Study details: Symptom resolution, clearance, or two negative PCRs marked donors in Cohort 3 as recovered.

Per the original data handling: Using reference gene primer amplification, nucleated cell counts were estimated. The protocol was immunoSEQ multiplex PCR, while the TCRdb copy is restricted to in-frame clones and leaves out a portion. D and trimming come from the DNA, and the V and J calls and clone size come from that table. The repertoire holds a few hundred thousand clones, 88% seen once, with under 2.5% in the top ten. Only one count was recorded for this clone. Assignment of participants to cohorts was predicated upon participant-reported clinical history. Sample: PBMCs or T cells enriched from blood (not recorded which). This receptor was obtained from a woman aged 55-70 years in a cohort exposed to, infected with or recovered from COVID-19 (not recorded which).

The CDR3 spells CASSPRTGGRDEQYF. CDR3 DNA: TGTGCCAGCAGCCCCAGGACAGGGGGCCGCGACGAGCAGTACTTC. This chain connects TRBV13 to TRBJ2-7; 11 bases fit TRBD1. V lost 5 bases and J lost 5; bases outside the gene matches: 8. Germline V gene lookup returns CDR1 PRHDT and CDR2 FYEKMQ (reference sequence). The CDR3 consists of 15 residues.